This entry concerns a single T cell receptor (beta chain). Its antigen is not identified. This sample was taken from a study of blood T cells in healthy people across ages. Using a J-beta primer mix together with a sample-barcoded 5' primer, a second PCR was run for roughly 6 to 12 cycles. TCRdb analysed the 5' RACE reads with MiXCR anew, one entry per CDR3 protein. The repertoire holds about 2 million distinct CDR3 sequences, with just under 50% as singletons. Study-level results: The recorded TCR beta diversity per million T cells decreased in a roughly linear manner with age. Researchers said unsorted PBMCs prevented a conclusive naive versus antigen-experienced comparison.

CDR3 size: 14 residues. Germline V lookup: CDR1 LNHNV, CDR2 YYDKDF (reference sequence). V was pared by 4 bases and J by 5 bases, with 8 bases of the junction left unmatched. Material for sequencing was blood. This receptor was taken from a middle-aged woman in good health. The V gene is TRBV15, the J gene TRBJ2-7; 7 bases align to TRBD1. The CDR3 DNA follows: TGTGCCACCAGCATTACAGGGGATCGCGACGAGCAGTACTTC. This codes for CATSITGDRDEQYF. The entire variable domain, with the rest obtained from reference TRBV15 and TRBJ2-7, is as follows: DAMVIQNPRYQVTQFGKPVTLSCSQTLNHNVMYWYQQKSSQAPKLLFHYYDKDFNNEADTPDNFQSRRPNTSFCFLDIRSPGLGDTAMYLCATSITGDRDEQYFGPGTRLTVT.